This TCR beta chain is from a study of cytomegalovirus exposure and HLA in healthy donors. It was with 60 Vbeta and 13 Jbeta primers that the PCR ran. Repertoires were generated with immunoSEQ multiplex PCR, while TCRdb's copy carries only in-frame clones and drops some. The profile shows some 150,000 clones, 80% to 85% of them singletons. The CDR3 has 15 residues. The V segment lost 2 bases and the J segment 1 base; nucleotides outside the gene matches: 1. The V gene's germline CDR1 is LNHDA and CDR2 SQIVND (reference sequence). Points from the study as a whole: The study put around 180 TCR beta chains on its list as cytomegalovirus-associated.

In regard to this clone: Its antigen remains unknown.

Donors consisted of healthy bone marrow donors. The sequenced sample was PBMCs. The chain has TRBV19 and TRBJ1-5; 8 bases are a match to TRBD1. This sequence was found in a female donor in good health and CMV-seronegative. This CDR3 reads CASSIQGASNQPQHF. CDR3 DNA: TGTGCCAGTAGTATACAGGGGGCGAGCAATCAGCCCCAGCATTTT.